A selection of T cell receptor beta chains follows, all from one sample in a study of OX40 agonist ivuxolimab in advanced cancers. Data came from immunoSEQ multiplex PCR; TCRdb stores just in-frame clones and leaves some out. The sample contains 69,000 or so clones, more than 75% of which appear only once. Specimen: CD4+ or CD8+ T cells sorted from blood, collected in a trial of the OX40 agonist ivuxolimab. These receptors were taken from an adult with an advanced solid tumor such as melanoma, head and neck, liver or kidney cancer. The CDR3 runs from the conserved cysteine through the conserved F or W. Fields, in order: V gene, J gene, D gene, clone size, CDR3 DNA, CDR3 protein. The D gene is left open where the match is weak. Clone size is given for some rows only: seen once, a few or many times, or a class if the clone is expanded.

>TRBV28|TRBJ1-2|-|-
TGTGCCAGCAGCCCGAAAACTAACTATGGCTACACCTTC
CASSPKTNYGYTF
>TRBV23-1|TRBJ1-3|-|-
TGCGCCAGCGGTGGCAGGCATCCTGGAAACACCATATATTTT
CASGGRHPGNTIYF
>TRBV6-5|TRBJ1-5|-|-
TGTGCCAGCAGTCTCGACACTAGCAATCAGCCCCAGCATTTT
CASSLDTSNQPQHF
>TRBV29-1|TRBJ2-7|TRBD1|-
TGCAGCGTCCATGGGACAGGGGGCCTCGAGCAGTACTTC
CSVHGTGGLEQYF
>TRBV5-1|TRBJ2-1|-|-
TGCGCCAGCAGCTTGGCCTTCGGGGTTTCCTACAATGAGCAGTTCTTC
CASSLAFGVSYNEQFF
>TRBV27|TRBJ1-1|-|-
TGTGCCAGCAGTTTCCTGGGGCTAACTGAAGCTTTCTTT
CASSFLGLTEAFF
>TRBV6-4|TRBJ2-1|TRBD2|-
TGTGCCAGCAGTAAGAGCGGGGAGCCCTACAATGAGCAGTTCTTC
CASSKSGEPYNEQFF
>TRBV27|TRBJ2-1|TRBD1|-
TGTGCCAGTTACAGGGGAGTACGAGTGGGTACCTACAATGAGCAGTTCTTC
CASYRGVRVGTYNEQFF
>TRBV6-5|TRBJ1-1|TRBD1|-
TGTGCCAGCAGTTACTCGACAGGGCGGAACACTGAAGCTTTCTTT
CASSYSTGRNTEAFF
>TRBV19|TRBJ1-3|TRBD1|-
TGTGCCAGTAGACCGGACAGGGAAGCCGGAAACACCATATATTTT
CASRPDREAGNTIYF
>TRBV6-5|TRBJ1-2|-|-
TGTGCCAGCAGTTTAGACAGTTCCGATGGCTACACCTTC
CASSLDSSDGYTF
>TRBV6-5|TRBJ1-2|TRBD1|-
TGTGCCAGCAGTTACTCTTCAGGGGGGAGCTATGGCTACACCTTC
CASSYSSGGSYGYTF
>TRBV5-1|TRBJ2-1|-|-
TGCGCCAGCAGCTTGGATGGGGGGTATGAGCAGTTCTTC
CASSLDGGYEQFF
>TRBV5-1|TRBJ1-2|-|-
TGCGCCAGCAGTATTTCCGGGACGCCGAGTACCTATGGCTACACCTTC
CASSISGTPSTYGYTF
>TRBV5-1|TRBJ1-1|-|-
TGCGCCAGCAGCTTGGCGAGGGCTGGACGAAACACTGAAGCTTTCTTT
CASSLARAGRNTEAFF
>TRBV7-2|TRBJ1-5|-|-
TGTGCCAGCAGCTTAATGTCCTGGAGCCTTAAGCCAGATCAGCCCCAGCATTTT
CASSLMSWSLKPDQPQHF
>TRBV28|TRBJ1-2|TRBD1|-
TGTGCCAGCAGATTACAGGGGGCGAACTATGGCTACACCTTC
CASRLQGANYGYTF
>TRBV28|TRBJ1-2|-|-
TGTGCCAGCAGAACTTTACCAGACGGAAACCCTAACTATGGCTACACCTTC
CASRTLPDGNPNYGYTF
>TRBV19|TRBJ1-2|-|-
TGTGCCAGTAGGGTCAGGGGCAACTATGGCTACACCTTC
CASRVRGNYGYTF
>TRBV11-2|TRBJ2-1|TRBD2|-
TGTGCCAGCAGCCGATTCGGGGGGACTTCCTACAATGAGCAGTTCTTC
CASSRFGGTSYNEQFF
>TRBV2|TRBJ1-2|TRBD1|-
TGTGCCAGCAGTGGTCAGGGGGCGGGTGGCTACACCTTC
CASSGQGAGGYTF
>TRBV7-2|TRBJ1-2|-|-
TGCGCCAGCACCCCCCAATCAACTGGGCTCTATGGCTACACCTTC
CASTPQSTGLYGYTF
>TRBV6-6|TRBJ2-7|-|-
TGTGCCAGCAGTTACACAGTTAGCGGATACGAGCAGTACTTC
CASSYTVSGYEQYF
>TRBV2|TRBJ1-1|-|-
TGTGCCAGCAGTGCCGAAGCGGGCTTCACTGAAGCTTTCTTT
CASSAEAGFTEAFF
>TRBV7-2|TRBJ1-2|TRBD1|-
TGTGCCAGCACGTGGGACAGGGGCTATGGCTACACCTTC
CASTWDRGYGYTF
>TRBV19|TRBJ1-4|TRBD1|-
TGTGCCAGTAGTATGAGGGACAGGGTCGAAAAACTGTTTTTT
CASSMRDRVEKLFF
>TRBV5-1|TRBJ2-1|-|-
TGCGCCAGCAGCGGGGATCTAGCGTTCTCCTACAATGAGCAGTTCTTC
CASSGDLAFSYNEQFF
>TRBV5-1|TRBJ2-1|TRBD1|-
TGCGCCAGCAGCGGACAGGGAAGCTCCTACAATGAGCAGTTCTTC
CASSGQGSSYNEQFF
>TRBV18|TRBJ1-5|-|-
TGTGCCAGCTCACCACTTGACAGCAATCAGCCCCAGCATTTT
CASSPLDSNQPQHF
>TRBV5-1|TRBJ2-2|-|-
TGCGCCAGCAGCTTGGGAGACGGGAACACCGGGGAGCTGTTTTTT
CASSLGDGNTGELFF
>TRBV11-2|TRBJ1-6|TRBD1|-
TGTGCCAGCAGCTTAGGGGACAGAAAGAATTCACCCCTCCACTTT
CASSLGDRKNSPLHF
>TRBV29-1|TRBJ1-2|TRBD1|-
TGCAGCGTACTCGACAGGGGAAACTATGGCTACACCTTC
CSVLDRGNYGYTF
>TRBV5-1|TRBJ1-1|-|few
TGCGCCAGCAGCCCCAGGGACTCCAGGGCCACTGAAGCTTTCTTT
CASSPRDSRATEAFF
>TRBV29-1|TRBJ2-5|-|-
TGCAGCGTTGAACCCGGGGGAGAGACCCAGTACTTC
CSVEPGGETQYF
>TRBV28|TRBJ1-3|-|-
TGTGCCAGCAGTTGGGGGGCGGGGATTGGAAACACCATATATTTT
CASSWGAGIGNTIYF
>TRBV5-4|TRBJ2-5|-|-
TGTGCCAGCAGCTTAAGAGAGACCCAGTACTTC
CASSLRETQYF
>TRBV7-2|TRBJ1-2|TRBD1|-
TGTGCCAGCAGCGCGGACAGGGCCCTTAACTATGGCTACACCTTC
CASSADRALNYGYTF
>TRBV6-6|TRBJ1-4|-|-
TGTGCCAGCGAGAGAGGGGTAGCCCGAGTTTTT
CASERGVARVF
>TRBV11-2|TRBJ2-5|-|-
TGTGCCAGCACCTCAGACCTCATGGGGACCCAGTACTTC
CASTSDLMGTQYF
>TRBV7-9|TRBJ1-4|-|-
TGTGCCAGCAGCTTAGTATTTAGCCGCGGCGGCGAAAAACTGTTTTTT
CASSLVFSRGGEKLFF
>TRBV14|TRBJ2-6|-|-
TGTGCCAGCAGCCATAAGGGGTCCGGGGCCAACGTCCTGACTTTC
CASSHKGSGANVLTF